This T cell receptor beta chain originates from a study of pediatric ulcerative colitis. The rectum was sampled with one to two pinch biopsies at colonoscopy. CDR3 length: 15 amino acids. V lost 4 bases, J lost 4 bases, and 17 bases lay in between. Per germline, CDR1 ENHRY and CDR2 SYGVKD. Profiled with immunoSEQ multiplex PCR; TCRdb holds only in-frame clones, not every one. The sample lists about 22,000 clones, around 69% occurring once. The J gene is TRBJ2-7, the V gene TRBV10-3; D may be TRBD2 (7 bases). Sequences were obtained from gut tissue. This receptor was taken from a boy younger than 18 with severe ulcerative colitis. CDR3 DNA: TGTGCCATCAGTGGAGGGGGGGCCGGCCAATACGAGCAGTACTTC. This encodes CAISGGGAGQYEQYF.